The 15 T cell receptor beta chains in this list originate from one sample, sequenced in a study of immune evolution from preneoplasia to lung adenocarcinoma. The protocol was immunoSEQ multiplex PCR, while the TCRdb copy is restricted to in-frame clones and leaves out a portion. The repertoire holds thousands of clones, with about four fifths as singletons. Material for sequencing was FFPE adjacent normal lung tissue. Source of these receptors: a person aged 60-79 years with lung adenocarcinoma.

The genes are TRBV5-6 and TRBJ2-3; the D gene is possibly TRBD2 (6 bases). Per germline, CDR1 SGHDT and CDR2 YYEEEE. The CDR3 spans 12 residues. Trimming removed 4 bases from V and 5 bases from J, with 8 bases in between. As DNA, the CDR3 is TGTGCCAGCAGCCGACTAGGAGATACGCAGTATTTT. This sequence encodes CASSRLGDTQYF.

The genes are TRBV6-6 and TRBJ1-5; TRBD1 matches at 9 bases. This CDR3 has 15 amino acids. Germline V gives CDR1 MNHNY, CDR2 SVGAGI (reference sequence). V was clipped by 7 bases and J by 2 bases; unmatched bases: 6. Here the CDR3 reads CASNPQGAGNQPQHF. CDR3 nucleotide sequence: TGTGCCAGCAATCCACAGGGGGCTGGCAATCAGCCCCAGCATTTT.

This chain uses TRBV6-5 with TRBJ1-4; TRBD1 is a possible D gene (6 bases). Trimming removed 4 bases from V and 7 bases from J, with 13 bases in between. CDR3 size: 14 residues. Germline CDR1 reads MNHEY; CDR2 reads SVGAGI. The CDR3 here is CASSSREGGEKLFF. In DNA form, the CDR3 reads TGTGCCAGCAGTTCCAGGGAGGGGGGTGAAAAACTGTTTTTT.

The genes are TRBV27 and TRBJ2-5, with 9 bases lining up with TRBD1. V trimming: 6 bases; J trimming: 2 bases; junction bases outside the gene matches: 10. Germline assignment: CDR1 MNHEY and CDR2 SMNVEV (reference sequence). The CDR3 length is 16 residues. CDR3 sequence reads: CASSSNRDREQETQYF. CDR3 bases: TGTGCCAGCAGCTCGAACAGGGACAGGGAGCAAGAGACCCAGTACTTC.

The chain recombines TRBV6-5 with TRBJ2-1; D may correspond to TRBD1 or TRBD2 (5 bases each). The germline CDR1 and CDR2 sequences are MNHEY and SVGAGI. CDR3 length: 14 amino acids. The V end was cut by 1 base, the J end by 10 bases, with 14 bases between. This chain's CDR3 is CASSYLLRGGEQFF. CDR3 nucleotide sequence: TGTGCCAGCAGTTACTTGTTGAGGGGCGGGGAGCAGTTCTTC.

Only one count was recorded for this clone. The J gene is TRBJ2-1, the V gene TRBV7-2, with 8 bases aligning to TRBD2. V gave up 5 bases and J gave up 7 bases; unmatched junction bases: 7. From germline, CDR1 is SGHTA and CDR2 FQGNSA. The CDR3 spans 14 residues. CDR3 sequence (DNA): TGTGCCAGCAGCACGGGACTAGGTCAGAATGAGCAGTTCTTC. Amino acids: CASSTGLGQNEQFF.

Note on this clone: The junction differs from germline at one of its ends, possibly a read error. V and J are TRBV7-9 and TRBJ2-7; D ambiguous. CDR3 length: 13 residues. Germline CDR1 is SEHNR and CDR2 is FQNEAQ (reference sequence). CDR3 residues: CASSLGFGYEQYF. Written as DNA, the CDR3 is TGTGCCAGCAGCTTGGGTTTCGGCTACGAGCAATACTTC.

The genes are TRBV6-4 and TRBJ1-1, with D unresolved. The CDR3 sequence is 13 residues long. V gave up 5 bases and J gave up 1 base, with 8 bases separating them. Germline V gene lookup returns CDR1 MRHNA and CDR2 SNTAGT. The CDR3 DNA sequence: TGTGCCAGCAGTCCGGACGCGAACACTGAAGCTTTCTTT. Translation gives CASSPDANTEAFF.

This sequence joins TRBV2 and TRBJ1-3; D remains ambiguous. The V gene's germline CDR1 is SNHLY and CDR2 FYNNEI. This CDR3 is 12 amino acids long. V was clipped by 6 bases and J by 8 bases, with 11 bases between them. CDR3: CASRARTDTIYF. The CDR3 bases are TGTGCCAGCAGAGCTAGGACCGACACCATATATTTT.

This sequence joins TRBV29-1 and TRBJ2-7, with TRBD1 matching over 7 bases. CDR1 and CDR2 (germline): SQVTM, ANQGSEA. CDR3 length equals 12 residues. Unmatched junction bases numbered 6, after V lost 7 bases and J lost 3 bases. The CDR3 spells CSALGQVYEQYF. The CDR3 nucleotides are TGCAGCGCCCTAGGACAGGTCTACGAGCAGTACTTC.

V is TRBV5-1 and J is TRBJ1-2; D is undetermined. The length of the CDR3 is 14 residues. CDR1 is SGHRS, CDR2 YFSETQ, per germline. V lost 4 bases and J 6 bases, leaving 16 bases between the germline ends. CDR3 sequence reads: CASSPPGGVHGYTF. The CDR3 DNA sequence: TGCGCCAGCAGCCCCCCCGGAGGAGTTCATGGCTACACCTTC.

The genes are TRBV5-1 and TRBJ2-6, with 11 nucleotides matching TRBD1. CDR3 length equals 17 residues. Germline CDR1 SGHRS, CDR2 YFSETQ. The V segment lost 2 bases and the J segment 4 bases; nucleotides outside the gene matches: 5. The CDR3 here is CASSFGQGAAGANVLTF. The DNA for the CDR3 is TGCGCCAGCAGCTTTGGACAGGGGGCGGCCGGGGCCAACGTCCTGACTTTC.

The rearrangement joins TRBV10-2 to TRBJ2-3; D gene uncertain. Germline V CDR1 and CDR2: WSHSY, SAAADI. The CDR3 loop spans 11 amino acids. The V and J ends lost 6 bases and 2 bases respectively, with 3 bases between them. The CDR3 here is CASRHTDTQYF. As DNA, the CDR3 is TGCGCCAGCAGGCACACAGATACGCAGTATTTT.

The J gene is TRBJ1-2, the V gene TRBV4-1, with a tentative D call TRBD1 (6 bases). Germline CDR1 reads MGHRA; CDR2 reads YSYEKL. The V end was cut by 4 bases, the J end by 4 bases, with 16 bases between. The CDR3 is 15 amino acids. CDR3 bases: TGCGCCAGCAGCCTCGAGGAGGGGGTCGGCTATGGCTACACCTTC. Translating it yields CASSLEEGVGYGYTF.

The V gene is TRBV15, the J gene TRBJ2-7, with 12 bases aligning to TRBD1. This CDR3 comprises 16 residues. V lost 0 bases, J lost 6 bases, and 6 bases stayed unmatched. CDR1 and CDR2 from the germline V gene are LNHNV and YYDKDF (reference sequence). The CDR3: CATSRDAGTGGSEQYF. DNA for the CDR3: TGTGCCACCAGCAGAGACGCCGGGACAGGGGGCAGCGAGCAGTACTTC.